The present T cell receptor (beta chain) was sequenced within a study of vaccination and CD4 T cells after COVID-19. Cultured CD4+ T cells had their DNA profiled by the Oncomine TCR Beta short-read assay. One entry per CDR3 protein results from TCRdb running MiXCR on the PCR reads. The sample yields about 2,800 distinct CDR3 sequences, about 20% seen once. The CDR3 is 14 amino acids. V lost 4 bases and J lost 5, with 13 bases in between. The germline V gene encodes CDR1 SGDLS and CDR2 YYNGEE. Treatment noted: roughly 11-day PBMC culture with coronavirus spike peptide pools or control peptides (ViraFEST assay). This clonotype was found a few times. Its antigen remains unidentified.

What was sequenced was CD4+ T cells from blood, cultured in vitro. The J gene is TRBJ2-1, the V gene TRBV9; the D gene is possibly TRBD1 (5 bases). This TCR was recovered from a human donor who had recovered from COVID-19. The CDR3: CASSPGNSNNEQFF. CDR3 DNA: TGTGCCAGCAGCCCAGGGAACAGCAACAATGAGCAGTTCTTC.